This is a list of T cell receptor beta chains from one sample in a study of tumor and adjacent non-tumor tissue in lung cancer. TCRdb ran MiXCR on the multiplex PCR reads and lists one entry per CDR3 protein. This sample yields over 110,000 distinct CDR3 sequences, of which approximately 66% are seen a single time; about 20% belongs to the top ten. The sequencing input was lung tumor tissue. Source of these receptors: a man in his fifties or sixties with small cell lung cancer. The CDR3 runs from the conserved cysteine through the conserved F or W. Fields, in order: clone size, J gene, V gene, D gene, CDR3 DNA, CDR3 protein. A D gene is named only where the DNA matches it firmly. Expanded clones are given a class, and other clones once, few, many or no size at all.

many	TRBJ2-1	TRBV20-1	TRBD1	TGCAGTGCTAGGGGGACAGGGGGTTCCTACAATGAGCAGTTCTTC	CSARGTGGSYNEQFF
once	TRBJ2-3	TRBV10-2	TRBD2	TGCGCCAGCAGTTGGACTAGCGGGAGTGTAGATACGCAGTATTTT	CASSWTSGSVDTQYF
NA	TRBJ2-2	TRBV6-1	NA	TGTGCCAGCAGTCCTCCGACAGTGGCGAACACCGGGGAGCTGTTTTTT	CASSPPTVANTGELFF
NA	TRBJ2-3	TRBV4-2	TRBD2	TGTGCCAGTAGCCAAGAAAGGTCTAACGGGAGGGATACGCAGTATTTT	CASSQERSNGRDTQYF
NA	TRBJ2-5	TRBV5-1	TRBD2	TGCGCCAGCAGCCTGACCCCTTGGGGGGGGACCCAGTACTTC	CASSLTPWGGTQYF
few	TRBJ2-1	TRBV4-1	TRBD2	TGCGCCAGCAGCTTATCCACTAGCGGTTACAATGAGCAGTTCTTC	CASSLSTSGYNEQFF
NA	TRBJ1-2	TRBV9	NA	TGTGCCAGCCGCGTAGACACATACTATGGCTACACCTTC	CASRVDTYYGYTF
NA	TRBJ1-5	TRBV5-5	TRBD1	TGTGCCAGCAGCACCCTCGCAGGGGGCCCCCAGCCCCAGCATTTT	CASSTLAGGPQPQHF
NA	TRBJ2-7	TRBV5-6	NA	TGTGCCAGCAGTTTGGGGGGTTATTACGAGCAGTACTTC	CASSLGGYYEQYF
NA	TRBJ2-7	TRBV12-3/TRBV12-4	TRBD2	TGTGCCAGCATTTTTTTGGCCGGGAGCGGGGAACAGTACTTC	CASIFLAGSGEQYF
many	TRBJ1-1	TRBV29-1	NA	TGCAGCGTTGAGAGGGAGCTAAACACTGAAGCTTTCTTT	CSVERELNTEAFF
NA	TRBJ1-1	TRBV20-1	NA	TGCAGAGCGACAGCGCTCGGGCTCAACACTGAAGCTTTCTTT	CRATALGLNTEAFF
NA	TRBJ2-6	TRBV10-2	TRBD2	TGCGCCAGCAGTGAGTCGGGTACTAGCGGTACCCGCTCTGGAGCCAACGTCCCGACATTC	CASSESGTSGTRSGANVPTF
NA	TRBJ2-1	TRBV12-3/TRBV12-4	NA	TGTGCCAGCAGTCTCCCGCGAATCTCCTACAATGAGCAGTTCTTC	CASSLPRISYNEQFF
NA	TRBJ2-3	TRBV20-1	NA	TGCAATGCTCAAAACCTGAGGACCCGAAGTACAGATACGCAGTATTTT	CNAQNLRTRSTDTQYF
many	TRBJ1-1	TRBV30	NA	TGTGCCTGGAGTGCATTAGGGAACACTGAAGCTTTCTTT	CAWSALGNTEAFF
NA	TRBJ2-1	TRBV28	TRBD1	TGTGCCAGCAGTTTCTCCGGGACAGGGATATATGAGCAGTTCTTC	CASSFSGTGIYEQFF
NA	TRBJ2-7	TRBV20-1	NA	TGCAGTGCTAAAGCGGGACAGAGCTCCTACGAGCACTACTTC	CSAKAGQSSYEHYF
NA	TRBJ2-5	TRBV11-3	NA	TGTGCTAACAGCTTTCAGGCAGTGGAGACCCAGTACTTC	CANSFQAVETQYF
NA	TRBJ1-2	TRBV6-5	NA	TGTGCCAGCAGTTCCACCCCGGACGGGACACTATACTATGGCTACACCTTC	CASSSTPDGTLYYGYTF
NA	TRBJ2-2	TRBV6-5	NA	TGCGCCAGCAGTTATAAACCAAGGGGGGCCGGGGAGCTGGTTTTT	CASSYKPRGAGELVF
few	TRBJ2-1	TRBV6-1	NA	TGTGCCAGCAAAGTGGGGGATGAGCAGTTCTTC	CASKVGDEQFF
many	TRBJ2-3	TRBV20-1	NA	TGCAGTGCTACTAGGGGAGATACGCAGTATTTT	CSATRGDTQYF
NA	TRBJ2-3	TRBV6-1	NA	TGTGCCAGAAGCGAGGGGGGGTATAACACAGATACGCATTATTTT	CARSEGGYNTDTHYF
many	TRBJ2-5	TRBV12-3/TRBV12-4	NA	TGTGCCAGCAGTTTAGGAAAGACCCAGTACTTC	CASSLGKTQYF
NA	TRBJ2-5	TRBV5-1	TRBD2	TGCGCCAGCAGCCGCGGACTAGCGGAACCACAAGAGACCCATTACTTC	CASSRGLAEPQETHYF
many	TRBJ2-3	TRBV5-4	TRBD2	TGTGCCAGCAGCTTGGTGGCGGGAGAAGTGGGTACGCAGTATTTT	CASSLVAGEVGTQYF
NA	TRBJ1-1	TRBV29-1	TRBD1	TGCAGCGTTGGACAGGGACGGGGTGAAGCTTTCTTT	CSVGQGRGEAFF
NA	TRBJ2-1	TRBV4-1	NA	TGTGCCAGCAGCCAAGATCTCCTGCCAGGGGCGGTTTACAATGAGCTGTTCTTC	CASSQDLLPGAVYNELFF
NA	TRBJ1-5	TRBV29-1	TRBD1	TGCGGCGTGGCCCAGGGGGCACCACCAACCCAGCATTTT	CGVAQGAPPTQHF